What follows are 32 T cell receptor beta chains derived from one specimen sequenced in a study of Ad26.COV2.S vaccination and SARS-CoV-2 variants. The treatment: 15 to 20 received Ad26.COV2.S at low or high dose, single or two shots; about 5 received placebo; per-sample allocation not given. Day 63 after the first vaccine or placebo injection was the time point for sampling. Produced via immunoSEQ multiplex PCR; TCRdb's table is partial and in-frame only. The data contain more than 300,000 clones, roughly 86% of them singletons. The material sequenced was peripheral blood, taken in a trial of Ad26.COV2.S vaccine versus placebo. The receptors here all came from a person aged 18 to 59 who received the Ad26.COV2.S COVID-19 vaccine or a placebo.

V and J are TRBV3-1 (or the pseudogene TRBV3-2) and TRBJ2-1; 8 positions match TRBD1. J was trimmed by 2 bases and V by 1 base; bases with no gene match: 7. Germline loops: CDR1 LGHDT, CDR2 YNNKEL (reference sequence). This CDR3 region has 17 residues. The CDR3 protein is CASSQGKRQGTYNEQFF. DNA of the CDR3: TGTGCCAGCAGCCAAGGTAAAAGACAGGGGACCTACAATGAGCAGTTCTTC.

This chain joins TRBV5-6 and TRBJ1-2; TRBD1 agrees at 7 bases. The CDR3 contains 15 residues. V lost 0 bases and J lost 6; bases outside the gene matches: 8. CDR1 is SGHDT and CDR2 is YYEEEE in the germline V gene. CDR3 nucleotide sequence: TGTGCCAGCAGCTTGGGGAACAGGGGCGTCCATGGCTACACCTTC. This translates into CASSLGNRGVHGYTF. Using reference TRBV5-6 and TRBJ1-2 for the parts outside the CDR3, the full variable domain is DAGVTQSPTHLIKTRGQQVTLRCSPKSGHDTVSWYQQALGQGPQFIFQYYEEEERQRGNFPDRFSGHQFPNYSSELNVNALLLGDSALYLCASSLGNRGVHGYTFGSGTRLTVV.

V gene TRBV6-5 combines with J gene TRBJ2-5; 8 positions agree with TRBD1. With 0 bases clipped from V and 5 bases from J, the junction kept 5 bases outside the gene matches. This CDR3 has 15 amino acids. Germline V gene lookup returns CDR1 MNHEY and CDR2 SVGAGI. CDR3 loop: CASSYSPGGDETQYF. CDR3 nucleotides: TGTGCCAGCAGTTACTCGCCAGGGGGCGATGAGACCCAGTACTTC.

V and J are TRBV6-5 and TRBJ2-1, with D perhaps TRBD1 (6 bases). Germline values: CDR1 MNHEY, CDR2 SVGAGI. This CDR3 region has 13 residues. Trimming cost V 11 bases and J 10 bases, with 21 bases left between them. As DNA, the CDR3 is TGTGCCTCTTCCGCTGGACAGCAAGGGGAGCAGTTCTTC. Its translation is CASSAGQQGEQFF.

The rearrangement links TRBV3-1 (or the pseudogene TRBV3-2) to TRBJ1-2, with 9 bases fitting TRBD1. This CDR3 is built from 14 residues. Unmatched junction bases numbered 7, after V lost 5 bases and J lost 6 bases. Germline-derived CDR1 and CDR2 are LGHDT and YNNKEL (reference sequence). DNA of the CDR3: TGTGCCAGCAGCTATGGACGGACAGGGGATGGCTACACCTTC. Translated: CASSYGRTGDGYTF.

The V and J genes are TRBV19 and TRBJ1-2; 7 nucleotides match TRBD1. CDR3 length equals 15 residues. Germline V gene data show CDR1 as LNHDA and CDR2 as SQIVND (reference sequence). Unmatched junction bases numbered 6, after V lost 5 bases and J lost 0 bases. CDR3 coding DNA: TGTGCCAGTAGTGCAACACAGGGGTCTAACTATGGCTACACCTTC. It translates to CASSATQGSNYGYTF. Drawing the rest from reference TRBV19 and TRBJ1-2, the complete variable domain is DGGITQSPKYLFRKEGQNVTLSCEQNLNHDAMYWYRQDPGQGLRLIYYSQIVNDFQKGDIAEGYSVSREKKESFPLTVTSAQKNPTAFYLCASSATQGSNYGYTFGSGTRLTVV.

The rearrangement links TRBV6-2 or TRBV6-3 to TRBJ1-1; unclear D gene. Trimming cost V 5 bases and J 1 base, with 8 bases left between them. Germline CDR1 reads MNHEY; CDR2 reads SVGEGT. This CDR3 spans 13 amino acids. The CDR3 sequence: CASSQQPNTEAFF. CDR3 bases: TGTGCCAGCAGTCAACAGCCGAACACTGAAGCTTTCTTT.

This clone has more than one count but fewer than ten. This sequence joins TRBV2 and TRBJ2-1; D is possibly TRBD2 (8 bases). The germline V gene has CDR1 SNHLY and CDR2 FYNNEI. The CDR3 runs to 15 residues. V lost 7 bases to trimming and J lost 10 bases, with 23 bases between them. The CDR3 protein is CASKERGLAGVEQFF. CDR3 bases: TGTGCCAGCAAGGAGAGGGGGCTAGCGGGTGTGGAGCAGTTCTTC.

The chain joins TRBV18 to TRBJ2-7; no clear D. V dropped 2 bases and J dropped 2 bases, with 7 bases sitting between them. Germline V gives CDR1 KGHSH, CDR2 LQKENI. This CDR3 has 13 residues. CDR3 amino acids: CASSPSQTYEQYF. The DNA of the CDR3 is TGTGCCAGCTCACCATCACAGACCTACGAGCAGTACTTC.

The chain links TRBV3-1 (or the pseudogene TRBV3-2) to TRBJ1-1; the D gene is possibly TRBD1 (6 bases). The germline CDR1 and CDR2 sequences are LGHDT and YNNKEL (reference sequence). Between the trimmed V and J ends, which lost 6 bases and 2 bases, there was a span of 19 bases. There are 16 residues in the CDR3. Written as DNA, the CDR3 is TGTGCCAGCAGTCGATCGGGGGCCGAACTAAACACTGAAGCTTTCTTT. The encoded protein is CASSRSGAELNTEAFF.

This sequence joins TRBV5-5 and TRBJ2-3, with D tentatively TRBD1 (6 bases). The CDR3 loop spans 14 amino acids. From germline, CDR1 is SGHKS and CDR2 YYEKEE (reference sequence). With 5 bases removed from V and 3 bases from J, the gap between germline ends came to 13 bases. DNA for the CDR3: TGTGCCAGCAGGCCTAGGGGGTCGACAGATACGCAGTATTTT. Translated: CASRPRGSTDTQYF. The whole variable domain, remainder taken from reference TRBV5-5 and TRBJ2-3, is DAGVTQSPTHLIKTRGQQVTLRCSPISGHKSVSWYQQVLGQGPQFIFQYYEKEERGRGNFPDRFSARQFPNYSSELNVNALLLGDSALYLCASRPRGSTDTQYFGPGTRLTVL.

This clone was detected only once. The V gene is TRBV5-1, the J gene TRBJ1-1; D unclear. Germline V gene data show CDR1 as SGHRS and CDR2 as YFSETQ. The CDR3 length is 16 residues. The V end lost 1 base, the J end lost 1 base, and 14 bases lay between the germline ends. The CDR3 sequence is CASSLRMQAKNTEAFF. DNA for the CDR3: TGCGCCAGCAGCTTGAGGATGCAGGCGAAGAACACTGAAGCTTTCTTT.

This chain's CDR3 is CASSRNPRSSYNSPLHF. The CDR3 DNA reads as TGCGCCAGCAGCAGGAATCCCCGGAGCTCCTATAATTCACCCCTCCACTTT. This rearrangement joins TRBV4-3 to TRBJ1-6, with no clear D. There are 17 residues in the CDR3. Deletions cut 5 bases from V and 0 bases from J, with 14 bases between. The germline gives CDR1 LGHNA, CDR2 YSLEER.

The chain has TRBV11-2 and TRBJ2-1, with 12 bases fitting TRBD1. J gave up 8 bases and V 3 bases, and 2 bases lay outside the gene matches. CDR1 and CDR2 (germline): SGHAT, FQNNGV. The CDR3 runs to 14 residues. CDR3 sequence reads: CASSFGDRGHEQFF. CDR3 nucleotide sequence: TGTGCCAGCAGCTTCGGGGACAGGGGGCATGAGCAGTTCTTC.

The V gene is TRBV19, the J gene TRBJ2-2, with 15 nucleotides matching TRBD2. Germline V lookup: CDR1 LNHDA, CDR2 SQIVND (reference sequence). The CDR3 runs 14 residues. The junction had 3 bases not matched to a gene; V was cut back by 9 bases and J by 7 bases. The CDR3 region has the DNA TGTGCCAGCGGGACTAGCGGGGGGTTCGGGGAGCTGTTTTTT. This gives the protein CASGTSGGFGELFF.

V and J are TRBV18 and TRBJ1-2; weak D call: TRBD1 (5 bases). The germline V gene has CDR1 KGHSH and CDR2 LQKENI. V was pared by 5 bases and J by 4 bases, with 11 bases between. CDR3 length equals 13 residues. The CDR3 is CASSSGISYGYTF. The DNA of the CDR3 is TGTGCCAGCTCATCAGGGATTAGCTATGGCTACACCTTC.

The chain recombines TRBV19 with TRBJ2-7; D remains unclear. The CDR3 runs to 13 residues. The germline V gene has CDR1 LNHDA and CDR2 SQIVND (reference sequence). Trimming stripped 3 bases from V and 5 bases from J, with 11 bases between. CDR3 DNA sequence: TGTGCCAGTAGTATCGGTCCCGGCAACGAGCAGTACTTC. Residues: CASSIGPGNEQYF.

The chain links TRBV19 to TRBJ1-2, with a tentative D call TRBD1 (6 bases). CDR1 is LNHDA and CDR2 is SQIVND in the germline V gene (reference sequence). The CDR3 is made up of 15 amino acids. V was pared by 3 bases and J by 5 bases, with 16 bases between. CDR3 DNA sequence: TGTGCCAGTAGTATCGCTGCAGGGGAAGGGTATGGCTACACCTTC. Amino acids: CASSIAAGEGYGYTF.

The chain combines TRBV5-1 with TRBJ1-2, with 8 bases identical to TRBD1. Germline V gene sequence: CDR1 SGHRS, CDR2 YFSETQ. This CDR3 region has 15 residues. V was clipped by 0 bases and J by 7 bases; unmatched bases: 8. The CDR3 DNA reads as TGCGCCAGCAGCTTGGCACCAGGGGGCCGGGGTGGCTACACCTTC. It yields the protein CASSLAPGGRGGYTF.

The chain carries TRBV2 and TRBJ1-1; 9 bases are a match to TRBD1. Trimming took 7 bases from V and 5 from J; bases not matched to a gene: 5. CDR1 SNHLY and CDR2 FYNNEI come from the germline V gene. The CDR3 is made up of 13 amino acids. The CDR3 reads CASNRDRETEAFF. CDR3 nucleotides: TGTGCCAGCAACCGGGACAGGGAGACTGAAGCTTTCTTT.

The chain combines TRBV6-1 with TRBJ1-1; the match to TRBD1 covers 7 bases. CDR1 and CDR2 (germline): MNHNS, SASEGT. Unmatched junction bases numbered 10, after V lost 0 bases and J lost 6 bases. This CDR3 has 16 residues. The CDR3 loop is CASSEALPQGRAEAFF. The DNA for the CDR3 is TGTGCCAGCAGTGAAGCGCTCCCACAGGGGCGCGCTGAAGCTTTCTTT.

The chain joins TRBV19 to TRBJ2-1; 9 nucleotides agree with TRBD1. The V segment lost 11 bases and the J segment 7 bases; nucleotides outside the gene matches: 3. Germline V gene sequence: CDR1 LNHDA, CDR2 SQIVND (reference sequence). This CDR3 has 11 amino acids. The chain's CDR3 is CAGDRDNEQFF. CDR3 DNA: TGTGCCGGGGACAGGGATAATGAGCAGTTCTTC.

The J gene is TRBJ2-7, the V gene TRBV3-1 (or the pseudogene TRBV3-2); TRBD1 is a possible D gene (6 bases). Germline values: CDR1 LGHDT, CDR2 YNNKEL (reference sequence). V was shortened by 5 bases and J by 3 bases, with 14 bases between the two germline ends. The CDR3 runs 14 residues. The CDR3, as DNA: TGTGCCAGCAGCTCCGCGACAGGCCACTACGAGCAGTACTTC. It yields the protein CASSSATGHYEQYF.

This chain connects TRBV29-1 to TRBJ2-3; D call uncertain. The V end was cut by 6 bases, the J end by 4 bases, with 14 bases between. The germline V gene has CDR1 SQVTM and CDR2 ANQGSEA. The CDR3 has 13 amino acids. The CDR3 bases are TGCAGCGTCCCCCTAATCGGACCAGATACGCAGTATTTT. Translated: CSVPLIGPDTQYF.

The chain recombines TRBV18 with TRBJ1-1; D remains ambiguous. Germline V gene sequence: CDR1 KGHSH, CDR2 LQKENI. The V end lost 2 bases, the J end lost 3 bases, and 7 bases lay between the germline ends. The CDR3 totals 13 residues. CDR3 nucleotides: TGTGCCAGCTCACCAATCCAAGACACTGAAGCTTTCTTT. Translating gives CASSPIQDTEAFF.

This chain joins TRBV4-1 and TRBJ1-3; TRBD1 might be the D (5 bases). The CDR3 contains 17 residues. Between the trimmed V and J ends, which lost 4 bases and 0 bases, there was a span of 16 bases. CDR1 MGHRA and CDR2 YSYEKL come from the germline V gene. The CDR3 DNA follows: TGCGCCAGCAGCCGAGGCCGAGGGGAAACCTCTGGAAACACCATATATTTT. Encoded protein: CASSRGRGETSGNTIYF.

The V gene is TRBV6-5, the J gene TRBJ1-2; D ambiguous. Trimming left V 6 bases short and J 3 bases short, with 11 bases between. Germline V gene lookup returns CDR1 MNHEY and CDR2 SVGAGI. The CDR3 has 13 amino acids. CDR3 sequence: CASRDVRDYGYTF. CDR3 sequence (DNA): TGTGCCAGCAGGGATGTAAGGGACTATGGCTACACCTTC.

In its sample, this clone was seen a few times. This chain uses TRBV6-4 with TRBJ1-6, with TRBD1 as a possible D gene (5 bases). V lost 0 bases to trimming and J lost 6 bases, with 15 bases between them. The CDR3 has 17 residues. Germline loops: CDR1 MRHNA, CDR2 SNTAGT. For the CDR3, the DNA is TGTGCCAGCAGTGACTCTCCGGGGCGGACCGGTAATTCACCCCTCCACTTT. Translation gives CASSDSPGRTGNSPLHF.

The chain recombines TRBV13 with TRBJ1-1, with a possible D match to TRBD1 (6 bases). Deletions cut 0 bases from V and 1 base from J, with 18 bases between. This CDR3 is built from 18 residues. Germline V gene sequence: CDR1 PRHDT, CDR2 FYEKMQ (reference sequence). The CDR3 loop reads CASSLGLFIGGQNTEAFF. In DNA form, the CDR3 reads TGTGCCAGCAGCTTAGGCCTGTTTATAGGGGGGCAGAACACTGAAGCTTTCTTT.

V is TRBV7-8 and J is TRBJ2-4, with D possibly matching TRBD2 (6 bases). CDR1 and CDR2 (germline): SGHVS, FQNEAQ. This CDR3 is 14 amino acids long. V lost 3 bases and J lost 7, with 13 bases in between. This CDR3 reads CASSFGGNGNIQYF. As DNA, the CDR3 is TGTGCCAGCAGCTTTGGGGGGAACGGCAACATTCAGTACTTC.

V gene TRBV30 combines with J gene TRBJ1-6; no reliable D call. The CDR3 is 15 residues long. Germline CDR1 GTSNPN, CDR2 SVGIG (reference sequence). V dropped 1 base and J dropped 0 bases, with 7 bases sitting between them. The CDR3 DNA follows: TGTGCCTGGAGTGGGGAGAGCTCCTATAATTCACCCCTCCACTTT. Its protein product is CAWSGESSYNSPLHF.

The rearrangement joins TRBV1 to TRBJ2-1; TRBD2 is the table's D call and was not checked against the DNA. TRBV1 corresponds to a pseudogene. The CDR3 length is 18 residues. The CDR3 region has the DNA TGCACCAGCAGCCAAGTAATACTAGAATCACCACTATACAATGAGCAGTTCTTC. Translating gives CTSSQVILESPLYNEQFF.